The 17 T cell receptor beta chains in this list originate from one sample, sequenced in a study of blood T cell repertoires in COVID-19. Data came from immunoSEQ multiplex PCR; TCRdb stores just in-frame clones and leaves some out. The sample has around 200,000 clones, around 80% seen once. The sequencing input was peripheral blood. All receptors come from a man aged 45 to 65 with active or convalescent COVID-19.

This clone was counted once. The chain joins TRBV19 to TRBJ2-7; 9 bases agree with TRBD1. V lost 6 bases, J lost 0 bases, and 9 bases stayed unmatched. The CDR3 totals 16 residues. The germline CDR1 and CDR2 sequences are LNHDA and SQIVND (reference sequence). CDR3 DNA: TGTGCCAGTAGGAGTCCCGGGACAGGGACCTCCTACGAGCAGTACTTC. As protein: CASRSPGTGTSYEQYF. Full variable domain (remainder filled in from reference TRBV19 and TRBJ2-7): DGGITQSPKYLFRKEGQNVTLSCEQNLNHDAMYWYRQDPGQGLRLIYYSQIVNDFQKGDIAEGYSVSREKKESFPLTVTSAQKNPTAFYLCASRSPGTGTSYEQYFGPGTRLTVT.

Only a few counts were recorded for this clone. The J gene is TRBJ1-4, the V gene TRBV7-9; no definite D call. Trimming stripped 5 bases from V and 10 bases from J, with 20 bases between. Germline V gene data show CDR1 as SEHNR and CDR2 as FQNEAQ (reference sequence). There are 15 residues in the CDR3. This chain's CDR3 is CASSPTNSGGGKLFF. The CDR3 nucleotides are TGTGCCAGCAGCCCTACTAATTCCGGCGGCGGAAAACTGTTTTTT.

This chain uses TRBV18 with TRBJ2-3, with TRBD2 matching 11 bases. Germline lookup yields CDR1 KGHSH and CDR2 LQKENI. The trim removed 3 bases at V and 6 bases at J, leaving 2 bases unmatched. The CDR3 has 14 amino acids. CDR3 protein: CASSPSGGADTQYF. CDR3 in DNA: TGTGCCAGCTCACCTAGCGGGGGGGCGGATACGCAGTATTTT.

The V and J genes are TRBV28 and TRBJ2-2; unclear D gene. This CDR3 has 12 residues. Germline CDR1 is MDHEN and CDR2 is SYDVKM. Trimming took 2 bases from V and 8 from J, leaving 6 bases between them. CDR3 sequence: CASSLSTGELFF. The CDR3 DNA reads as TGTGCCAGCAGTTTAAGTACTGGGGAGCTGTTTTTT.

The CDR3 DNA reads as TGTGCCAGCAGCGACCCCCGGGGGTTGACTAATGAAAAACTGTTTTTT. Translated: CASSDPRGLTNEKLFF. The chain is built from TRBV6-4 and TRBJ1-4; weak D call: TRBD1 (5 bases). V shed 6 bases and J shed 2 bases, with 16 bases lying between them. The germline gives CDR1 MRHNA, CDR2 SNTAGT. This CDR3 has 16 amino acids.

The chain combines TRBV11-1 with TRBJ1-1, with D unresolved. V shed 5 bases and J shed 3 bases, with 10 bases lying between them. The CDR3 spans 13 residues. Per the germline V gene, CDR1 is SGHAT and CDR2 is FQDESV (reference sequence). CDR3 sequence reads: CASSPGEDTEAFF. DNA of the CDR3: TGTGCCAGCAGCCCTGGCGAGGACACTGAAGCTTTCTTT.

This clone was recorded at least ten times. The V gene is TRBV6-5, the J gene TRBJ1-5; 10 positions match TRBD1. This CDR3 is 14 amino acids long. Germline CDR1 MNHEY, CDR2 SVGAGI. The trim removed 6 bases at V and 6 bases at J, leaving 5 bases unmatched. The CDR3 DNA reads as TGTGCCAGCAGGGGGGACAGGGGAGCTCAGCCCCAGCATTTT. It codes for CASRGDRGAQPQHF.

The chain is built from TRBV2 and TRBJ2-2, with D perhaps TRBD2 (5 bases). The germline V and J ends were trimmed by 4 bases and 0 bases, with 9 bases remaining between them. The germline gives CDR1 SNHLY, CDR2 FYNNEI. This CDR3 comprises 15 residues. The CDR3 nucleotides read TGTGCCAGCAGTGCTGAGGGCCCGAACACCGGGGAGCTGTTTTTT. Translated, it gives CASSAEGPNTGELFF.

This clone was seen only once. V usage is TRBV6-2 or TRBV6-3 and J usage is TRBJ2-2, with D possibly matching TRBD1 (6 bases). V gave up 5 bases and J gave up 5 bases, with 12 bases separating them. Germline-derived CDR1 and CDR2 are MNHEY and SVGEGT. There are 14 residues in the CDR3. The CDR3 DNA is TGTGCCAGCAGTCACCGACAGGATACCGGGGAGCTGTTTTTT. Its protein is CASSHRQDTGELFF.

V is TRBV28 and J is TRBJ1-1; D possibly corresponds to TRBD1 (6 bases). Trimming removed 10 bases at V and 7 bases at J, with 16 bases between. This CDR3 is 12 amino acids long. Germline V lookup: CDR1 MDHEN, CDR2 SYDVKM. This CDR3 is CATGGGRLEAFF. The CDR3 nucleotides are TGTGCCACCGGGGGGGGGCGCCTTGAAGCTTTCTTT.

This clone was seen only a few times. The chain combines TRBV9 with TRBJ1-5, with a weak D call TRBD1 (6 bases). The CDR3 is 15 residues long. Germline CDR1 is SGDLS and CDR2 is YYNGEE. Trimming removed 4 bases at V and 5 bases at J, with 16 bases between. CDR3 amino acids: CASSPGAGGYQPQHF. CDR3 nucleotide sequence: TGTGCCAGCAGCCCAGGAGCGGGGGGCTATCAGCCCCAGCATTTT.

The chain combines TRBV5-1 with TRBJ2-2, with D possibly matching TRBD2 (5 bases). The V and J ends lost 3 bases and 8 bases respectively, with 17 bases between them. Per the germline V gene, CDR1 is SGHRS and CDR2 is YFSETQ. The CDR3 is made up of 15 amino acids. DNA of the CDR3: TGCGCCAGCAGCTCCAGCAGCGTTCGGGGTGGGGAGCTGTTTTTT. The encoded protein is CASSSSSVRGGELFF.

The CDR3: CASKEAGRHTEAFF. In DNA form, the CDR3 reads TGTGCCAGCAAGGAGGCAGGGAGGCACACTGAAGCTTTCTTT. The chain is built from TRBV28 and TRBJ1-1, with a weak D call TRBD1 (5 bases). In germline, CDR1 is MDHEN, CDR2 SYDVKM. With 7 bases removed from V and 3 bases from J, the gap between germline ends came to 15 bases. The CDR3 covers 14 residues.

The chain carries TRBV6-5 and TRBJ2-7; 7 bases match TRBD2. The germline V gene encodes CDR1 MNHEY and CDR2 SVGAGI. This CDR3 has 14 amino acids. With V trimmed by 7 bases and J by 3 bases, 9 bases remained unmatched. The CDR3 reads CASIYGLGSYEQYF. In nucleotides, the CDR3 is TGTGCCAGCATATATGGACTAGGGAGCTACGAGCAGTACTTC.

The chain uses TRBV18 and TRBJ1-5; 9 nucleotides agree with TRBD1. CDR1 is KGHSH and CDR2 is LQKENI in the germline V gene. The CDR3 spans 17 residues. The J segment lost 3 bases and the V segment lost 3 bases, leaving 9 bases of the junction unmatched. The CDR3 sequence is CASSPPSGTGFNQPQHF. In DNA, the CDR3 is TGTGCCAGCTCACCTCCCTCCGGGACAGGGTTCAATCAGCCCCAGCATTTT.

This clone has just a few counts. The chain has TRBV2 and TRBJ1-2; 7 nucleotides align to TRBD1. CDR1 is SNHLY, CDR2 FYNNEI, per germline. After removal of 7 bases from V and 4 bases from J, the junction contained 6 bases not matched to a gene. The CDR3 totals 13 residues. This CDR3 reads CASTGQPIYGYTF. The DNA of the CDR3 is TGTGCCAGCACGGGACAGCCTATCTATGGCTACACCTTC.

The rearrangement uses TRBV7-3 and TRBJ2-3; D is unresolved. Germline V gene sequence: CDR1 SGHTA, CDR2 FQGTGA. This CDR3 has 16 residues. Trimming pared 5 bases from V and 0 bases from J, leaving 15 bases between. CDR3 sequence reads: CASSPTGKVSTDTQYF. The CDR3 nucleotides are TGTGCCAGCAGCCCGACTGGAAAGGTTAGCACAGATACGCAGTATTTT.